This paragraph reports one TCR beta chain. Sequenced by immunoSEQ multiplex PCR; TCRdb stores in-frame clones only, minus some. Here the sample spans under 80,000 clones, about 90% being singletons. This entry belongs to a study of technical replicates of blood from a handful of donors. V lost 5 bases, J lost 2 bases, and 19 bases lay in between. The CDR3 extends over 17 amino acids. CDR1 and CDR2 (germline): LNHDA, SQIVND (reference sequence). The rearrangement uses TRBV19 and TRBJ2-1; a weak D match, TRBD2 (6 bases). The specimen was T cells isolated from PBMCs. This TCR came from a human donor in good health. Some clones in this sample may be carry-over from other donors' samples. The CDR3 sequence: CASSPLRRGGTYNEQFF. The CDR3 DNA follows: TGTGCCAGTAGTCCCCTTCGGAGGGGTGGCACCTACAATGAGCAGTTCTTC.